Each of the 15 T cell receptor beta chains below was sequenced from the same sample in a study of T cells after yellow fever vaccination. TCRdb analysed the 5' RACE reads with MiXCR anew, one entry per CDR3 protein. The table lists some 80,000 distinct CDR3 sequences, about 14% of them singletons. This specimen consisted of CD8+ T cells not binding an NS4B(214-222) dextramer, sorted from PBMCs, obtained around 3 weeks after the first yellow fever vaccination. The receptors were sampled from a man aged 18 to 29 who received the YFV17D yellow fever vaccine.

In its sample, this clonotype was seen a few times. This chain uses TRBV6-5 with TRBJ2-6; perhaps TRBD2 as D (6 bases). The CDR3 runs 15 residues. Germline V gives CDR1 MNHEY, CDR2 SVGAGI. V lost 2 bases to trimming and J lost 3 bases, with 8 bases between them. The CDR3 region has the DNA TGTGCCAGCAGTTACGAGGGACTTGGGGCCAACGTCCTGACTTTC. This gives the protein CASSYEGLGANVLTF.

This clonotype came up a few times. The chain uses TRBV28 and TRBJ1-4; D call uncertain. V was clipped by 1 base and J by 7 bases, with 7 bases between them. Looked up from germline, CDR1 is MDHEN and CDR2 is SYDVKM. This CDR3 is 13 amino acids long. The chain's CDR3 is CASSLSGGEKLFF. CDR3 coding DNA: TGTGCCAGCAGTTTATCGGGAGGTGAAAAACTGTTTTTT.

This clonotype was seen ten or more times. This chain uses TRBV27 with TRBJ2-3; 8 bases are a match to TRBD2. Losses at the gene ends were 4 bases for V and 2 bases for J; bases not matched to a gene: 8. In germline, CDR1 is MNHEY, CDR2 SMNVEV (reference sequence). This CDR3 is built from 16 residues. Here the CDR3 reads CASSSLGSGDTDTQYF. The CDR3, as DNA: TGTGCCAGCAGTTCCTTGGGTAGCGGGGACACAGATACGCAGTATTTT.

This clonotype has more than one count but fewer than ten. J is TRBJ2-7 and V is TRBV20-1; TRBD1 matches 9 bases. V lost 0 bases and J lost 3; bases outside the gene matches: 3. Germline V gene lookup returns CDR1 DFQATT and CDR2 SNEGSKA (reference sequence). This CDR3 has 14 residues. In DNA, the CDR3 is TGCAGTGCTAGAGAACCGGGACAGGGCTACGAGCAGTACTTC. It specifies CSAREPGQGYEQYF.

CDR3 bases: TGCAGCGGAACAGGGCTGGGGACCCAGTACTTC. As protein: CSGTGLGTQYF. The J gene is TRBJ2-5, the V gene TRBV29-1; possible D gene TRBD1, 6 bases. The CDR3 totals 11 residues. In germline, CDR1 is SQVTM, CDR2 ANQGSEA. Trimming stripped 7 bases from V and 7 bases from J, with 13 bases between.

The chain uses TRBV7-6 and TRBJ1-5; D gene uncertain. CDR1 and CDR2 from the germline V gene are SGHVS and FNYEAQ. With 5 bases removed from V and 5 bases from J, the gap between germline ends came to 7 bases. CDR3 size: 12 residues. The CDR3 DNA sequence: TGTGCCAGCAGCCAAAACGATCAGCCCCAGCATTTT. Protein product: CASSQNDQPQHF.

This clonotype was seen a handful of times. This chain uses TRBV6-1 with TRBJ2-5, with D tentatively TRBD1 (6 bases). The CDR3 covers 15 residues. Germline CDR1 MNHNS, CDR2 SASEGT. V was clipped by 5 bases and J by 3 bases, with 16 bases between them. CDR3 in amino acids: CASSPLQGKEETQYF. CDR3 DNA sequence: TGTGCCAGCAGTCCCCTCCAGGGGAAGGAAGAGACCCAGTACTTC.

The rearrangement joins TRBV29-1 to TRBJ2-1; D is perhaps TRBD1 (5 bases). Germline CDR1 reads SQVTM; CDR2 reads ANQGSEA. V lost 0 bases to trimming and J lost 9 bases, with 12 bases between them. CDR3 length: 13 amino acids. The CDR3 nucleotides read TGCAGCGTTGAAGACGCAGGGAACGGTGAGCAGTTCTTC. Translation gives CSVEDAGNGEQFF.

V is TRBV6-5 and J is TRBJ2-7, with unresolved D. Germline V gene lookup returns CDR1 MNHEY and CDR2 SVGAGI. Deletions cut 2 bases from V and 5 bases from J, with 7 bases between. The length of the CDR3 is 12 residues. The CDR3 region is CASSYGSNEQYF. CDR3 sequence (DNA): TGTGCCAGCAGTTACGGATCCAACGAGCAGTACTTC.

The V call is TRBV4-1, the J call TRBJ1-1; D not resolved. CDR3 size: 13 residues. The V gene lost 4 bases and the J gene lost 6 bases, with 12 bases spanning the gap. Germline V CDR1 and CDR2: MGHRA, YSYEKL. CDR3 bases: TGCGCCAGCAGCCTTACCGCCCCGTCTGAAGCTTTCTTT. As protein: CASSLTAPSEAFF.

This clonotype has only a few counts. The gene calls are TRBV5-1 and TRBJ2-1, with 13 bases fitting TRBD2. Per the germline V gene, CDR1 is SGHRS and CDR2 is YFSETQ. Trimming took 4 bases from V and 0 from J; bases not matched to a gene: 4. This CDR3 has 17 amino acids. The DNA of the CDR3 is TGCGCCAGCAGCACGGGACTAGCGGGGACCTCCTACAATGAGCAGTTCTTC. As protein: CASSTGLAGTSYNEQFF.

This clonotype was recorded a few times. This chain links TRBV20-1 with TRBJ2-5; D is tentatively TRBD1 or TRBD2 (7 bases each). CDR1 DFQATT and CDR2 SNEGSKA come from the germline V gene (reference sequence). This CDR3 is 15 amino acids long. V was cut by 6 bases and J by 1 base, with 18 bases left in between. Written as DNA, the CDR3 is TGCAGTGCCTCAGGGGGGGGGGCTCCCCAAGAGACCCAGTACTTC. It encodes CSASGGGAPQETQYF.

This clonotype occurred a few times. This sequence joins TRBV12-3 or TRBV12-4 and TRBJ2-7; tentatively, D is TRBD2 (6 bases). The length of the CDR3 is 13 residues. Trimming took off 3 bases at V and 7 bases at J, with 13 bases between the two ends. CDR3 DNA: TGTGCCAGCAGTTTGGAGGGGCCCGAAGAGCAGTACGTC. Protein: CASSLEGPEEQYV.

This clonotype was detected ten times or more. The chain joins TRBV20-1 to TRBJ1-1; no reliable D call. V lost 0 bases and J 7 bases, leaving 15 bases between the germline ends. Germline V gives CDR1 DFQATT, CDR2 SNEGSKA (reference sequence). The CDR3 spans 14 residues. Here the CDR3 DNA reads TGCAGTGCTAGAGATCTTAAGGCCCGGGATGAAGCTTTCTTT. Protein sequence: CSARDLKARDEAFF.

The V and J genes are TRBV7-6 and TRBJ2-3; D is possibly TRBD2 (6 bases). The CDR3 loop spans 16 amino acids. V gave up 2 bases and J gave up 3 bases, with 15 bases separating them. CDR1 is SGHVS, CDR2 FNYEAQ, per germline. Written as DNA, the CDR3 is TGTGCCAGCAGCTTAACACCGGGACTGACAACAGATACGCAGTATTTT. This translates into CASSLTPGLTTDTQYF.